This T cell receptor beta chain was sequenced for a study of T cell repertoires in cytomegalovirus infection. MiXCR, applied by TCRdb to the reads, yields one record per CDR3 protein. The data hold fewer than 550,000 distinct CDR3 sequences, with around 11% observed a single time. The sequence was collected from a human donor in good health (CMV status not recorded). Some clones in this sample may be carry-over from other donors' samples. The sample was PBMCs.

DNA of the CDR3: TGCAGTGCTAGTCCTAGCGGGGGATACAATGAGCAGTTCTTC. Translating it yields CSASPSGGYNEQFF. The V gene is TRBV20-1, the J gene TRBJ2-1; 10 nucleotides line up with TRBD2. There are 14 residues in the CDR3. Unmatched junction bases numbered 3, after V lost 3 bases and J lost 4 bases. From germline, CDR1 is DFQATT and CDR2 SNEGSKA (reference sequence).